Listed here are 4 T cell receptor beta chains from one sample, sequenced in a study of CXCR3-negative and CXCR3-positive naive CD8 T cells. 5' RACE with UMI labels generated the TRB cDNA libraries. No DNA is given; TCRdb re-called the 5' RACE reads and lists each CDR3 protein once. Its listing shows under 25,000 distinct CDR3 sequences. Input material: memory CD8+ T cells from blood. These receptors were taken from a human donor in good health. Some clones in this sample may be carry-over from other donors' samples.

This rearrangement joins TRBV3-1 to TRBJ2-2; the D call of TRBD1 rests on TCRdb alone, since no DNA is present to check it. Germline CDR1 LGHDT, CDR2 YNNKEL (reference sequence). The CDR3 runs 14 residues. This CDR3 is CASRPPMDTGELFF.

The chain employs TRBV29-1 and TRBJ2-7. CDR3 length: 13 residues. Germline CDR1 SQVTM, CDR2 ANQGSEA. The CDR3 reads CSVDRQSSYEQYF.

The rearrangement links TRBV6-4 to TRBJ2-6; absent DNA, TCRdb's TRBD1 call cannot be checked. Germline assignment: CDR1 MRHNA and CDR2 SNTAGT. CDR3 length: 16 residues. The CDR3 here is CASSAASGAGANVLTF.

The chain has TRBV7-2 and TRBJ1-5; no DNA is available, so the TRBD1 call from TCRdb remains unchecked. The germline V gene encodes CDR1 SGHTA and CDR2 FQGNSA. The CDR3 runs to 14 residues. CDR3 protein: CASSLSWTGEPQHF. The complete variable domain, with remaining parts taken from reference TRBV7-2 and TRBJ1-5, reads GAGVSQSPSNKVTEKGKDVELRCDPISGHTALYWYRQSLGQGLEFLIYFQGNSAPDKSGLPSDRFSAERTGGSVSTLTIQRTQQEDSAVYLCASSLSWTGEPQHFGDGTRLSIL.